This T cell receptor beta chain was sequenced in a study of blood T cell repertoires in COVID-19. CDR3 length: 14 residues. The junction had 4 bases not matched to a gene; V was cut back by 0 bases and J by 8 bases. The V gene's germline CDR1 is KGHSH and CDR2 LQKENI. The authors' processing: Reference gene primer amplification yielded estimated nucleated cell counts. Data came from immunoSEQ multiplex PCR; TCRdb stores just in-frame clones and leaves some out. The V and J calls and clone size are taken from that table; D and trimming were inferred from the DNA. The sample comprises around 200,000 clones, around four fifths of which are singletons, and 14% rests with the top ten.

Sequencing was done on a sample of peripheral blood. The chain couples TRBV18 to TRBJ2-1; TRBD1 matches 7 bases. The sequence was obtained from a young man with active or convalescent COVID-19. Here the CDR3 DNA reads TGTGCCAGCTCACCACCCTACAGGGGCGATGAGCAGTTCTTC. Amino acid sequence: CASSPPYRGDEQFF.